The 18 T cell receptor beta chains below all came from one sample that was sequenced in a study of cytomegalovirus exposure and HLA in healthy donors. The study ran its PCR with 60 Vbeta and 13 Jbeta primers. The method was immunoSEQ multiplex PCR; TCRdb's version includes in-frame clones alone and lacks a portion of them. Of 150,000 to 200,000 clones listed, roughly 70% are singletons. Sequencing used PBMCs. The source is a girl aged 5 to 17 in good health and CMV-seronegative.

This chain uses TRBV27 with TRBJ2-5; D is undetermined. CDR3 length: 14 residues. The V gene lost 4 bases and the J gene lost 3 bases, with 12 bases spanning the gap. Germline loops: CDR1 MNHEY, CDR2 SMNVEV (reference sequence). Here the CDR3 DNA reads TGTGCCAGCAGTTCTAGGTCAACTAAAGAGACCCAGTACTTC. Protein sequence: CASSSRSTKETQYF.

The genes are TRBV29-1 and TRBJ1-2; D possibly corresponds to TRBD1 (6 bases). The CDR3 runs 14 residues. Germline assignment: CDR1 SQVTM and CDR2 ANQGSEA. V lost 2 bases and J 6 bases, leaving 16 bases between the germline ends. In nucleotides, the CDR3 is TGCAGCGTTGAACGAGGGTTGGGGGCGAATGGCTACACCTTC. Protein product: CSVERGLGANGYTF.

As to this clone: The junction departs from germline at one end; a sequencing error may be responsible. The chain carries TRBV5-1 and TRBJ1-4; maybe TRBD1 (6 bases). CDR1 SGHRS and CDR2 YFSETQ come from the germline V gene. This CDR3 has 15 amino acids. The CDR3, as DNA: TGCGCCAGCAGCTTGACAGGGAAATTTAATGAAAAACCGTTTTTT. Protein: CASSLTGKFNEKPFF.

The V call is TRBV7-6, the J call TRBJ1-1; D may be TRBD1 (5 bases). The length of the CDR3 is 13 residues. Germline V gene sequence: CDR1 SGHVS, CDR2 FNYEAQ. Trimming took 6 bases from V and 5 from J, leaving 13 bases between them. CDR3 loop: CASRGEAGTEAFF. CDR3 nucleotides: TGTGCCAGCAGGGGGGAGGCGGGGACTGAAGCTTTCTTT.

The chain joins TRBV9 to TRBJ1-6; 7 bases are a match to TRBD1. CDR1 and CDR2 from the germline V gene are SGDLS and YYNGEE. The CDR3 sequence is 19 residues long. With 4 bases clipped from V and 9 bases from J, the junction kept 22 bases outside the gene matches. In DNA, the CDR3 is TGTGCCAGCAGCCGCCTAGGGACAGAGCTTAAGGATGGGATTTCACCCCTCCACTTT. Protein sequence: CASSRLGTELKDGISPLHF.

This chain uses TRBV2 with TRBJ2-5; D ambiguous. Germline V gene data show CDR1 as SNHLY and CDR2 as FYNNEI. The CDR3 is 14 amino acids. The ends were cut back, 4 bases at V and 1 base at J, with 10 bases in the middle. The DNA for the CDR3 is TGTGCCAGCAGTGTCGAAGTACTCCAAGAGACCCAGTACTTC. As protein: CASSVEVLQETQYF.

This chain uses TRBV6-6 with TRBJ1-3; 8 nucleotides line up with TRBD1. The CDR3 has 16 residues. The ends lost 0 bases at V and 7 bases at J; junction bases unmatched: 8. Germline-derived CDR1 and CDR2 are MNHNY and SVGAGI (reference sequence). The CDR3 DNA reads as TGTGCCAGCAGTTACTCGGGGACAGGAATGGGGAACACCATATATTTT. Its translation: CASSYSGTGMGNTIYF.

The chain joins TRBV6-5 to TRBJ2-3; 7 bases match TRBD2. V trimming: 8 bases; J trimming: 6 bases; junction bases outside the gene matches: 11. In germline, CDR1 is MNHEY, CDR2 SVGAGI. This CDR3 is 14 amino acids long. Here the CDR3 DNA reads TGTGCCAGCCAACTAGCGCCCGGCCCCGATACGCAGTATTTT. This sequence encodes CASQLAPGPDTQYF.

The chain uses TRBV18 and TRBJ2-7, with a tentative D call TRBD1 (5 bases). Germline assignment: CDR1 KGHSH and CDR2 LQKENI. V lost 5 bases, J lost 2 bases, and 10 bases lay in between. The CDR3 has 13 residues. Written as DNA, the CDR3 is TGTGCCAGCTCATTCGACAGAACCTACGAGCAGTACTTC. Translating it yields CASSFDRTYEQYF.

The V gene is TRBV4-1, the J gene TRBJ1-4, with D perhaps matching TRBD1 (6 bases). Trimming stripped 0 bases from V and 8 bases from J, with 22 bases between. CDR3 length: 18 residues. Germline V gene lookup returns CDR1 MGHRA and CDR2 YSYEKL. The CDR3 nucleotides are TGCGCCAGCAGCCAAGAATGGCGGGTGCCAGGGGAAATAGAAAAACTGTTTTTT. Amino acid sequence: CASSQEWRVPGEIEKLFF.

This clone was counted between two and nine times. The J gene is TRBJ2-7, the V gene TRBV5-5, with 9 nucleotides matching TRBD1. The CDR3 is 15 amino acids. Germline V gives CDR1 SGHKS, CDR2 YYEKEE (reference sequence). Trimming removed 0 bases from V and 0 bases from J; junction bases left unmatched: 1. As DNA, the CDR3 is TGTGCCAGCAGCTTGGGACAGGGGGTCTCCTACGAGCAGTACTTC. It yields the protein CASSLGQGVSYEQYF.

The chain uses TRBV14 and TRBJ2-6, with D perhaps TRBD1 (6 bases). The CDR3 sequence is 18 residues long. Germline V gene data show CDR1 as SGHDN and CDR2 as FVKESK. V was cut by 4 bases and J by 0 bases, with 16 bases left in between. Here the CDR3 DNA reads TGTGCCAGCAGCCGAATCCTGGACAGTACCTCTGGGGCCAACGTCCTGACTTTC. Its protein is CASSRILDSTSGANVLTF.

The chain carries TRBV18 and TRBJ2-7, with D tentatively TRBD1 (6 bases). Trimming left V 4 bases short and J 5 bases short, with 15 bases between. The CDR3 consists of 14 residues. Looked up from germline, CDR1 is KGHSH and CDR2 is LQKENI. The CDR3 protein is CASSRIRTEDEQYF. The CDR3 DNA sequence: TGTGCCAGCTCACGGATAAGGACAGAAGACGAGCAGTACTTC.

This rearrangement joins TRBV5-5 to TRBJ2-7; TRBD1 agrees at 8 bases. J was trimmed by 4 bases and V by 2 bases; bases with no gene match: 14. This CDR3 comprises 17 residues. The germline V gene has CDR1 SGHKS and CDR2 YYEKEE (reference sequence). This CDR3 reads CASSFTWAGGAVYEQYF. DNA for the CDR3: TGTGCCAGCAGCTTCACCTGGGCAGGGGGCGCAGTTTACGAGCAGTACTTC.

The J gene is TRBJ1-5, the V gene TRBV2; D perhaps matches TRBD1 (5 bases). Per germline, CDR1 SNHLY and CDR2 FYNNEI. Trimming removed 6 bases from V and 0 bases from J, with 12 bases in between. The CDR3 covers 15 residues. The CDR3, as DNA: TGTGCCAGCAGGATGACAGAAAATAGCAATCAGCCCCAGCATTTT. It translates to CASRMTENSNQPQHF.

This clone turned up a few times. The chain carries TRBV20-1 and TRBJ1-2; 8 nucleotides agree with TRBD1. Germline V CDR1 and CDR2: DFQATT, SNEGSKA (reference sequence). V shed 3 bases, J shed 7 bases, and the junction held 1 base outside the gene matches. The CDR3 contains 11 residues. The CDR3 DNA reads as TGCAGTGCTAGGGACAGGGCTGGCTACACCTTC. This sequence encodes CSARDRAGYTF.

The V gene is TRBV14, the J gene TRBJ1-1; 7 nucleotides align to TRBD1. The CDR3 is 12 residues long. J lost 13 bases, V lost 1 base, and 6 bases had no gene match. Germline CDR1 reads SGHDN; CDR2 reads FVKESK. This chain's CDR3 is CASSQVTGVGFF. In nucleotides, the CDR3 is TGTGCCAGCAGCCAAGTAACAGGGGTGGGTTTCTTT.

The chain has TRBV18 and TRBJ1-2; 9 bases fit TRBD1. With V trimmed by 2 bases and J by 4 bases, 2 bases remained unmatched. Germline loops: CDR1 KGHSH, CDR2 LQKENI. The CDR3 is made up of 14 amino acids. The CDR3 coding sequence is TGTGCCAGCTCACCAGAGGGACAGGGCTATGGCTACACCTTC. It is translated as CASSPEGQGYGYTF.